Below are 11 T cell receptor beta chains sequenced from a single sample in a study of T cell responses to AZD1222 COVID-19 vaccine. Profiling relied on immunoSEQ multiplex PCR, and the TCRdb table lists in-frame clones only, not all of them. This table has around 140,000 clones, about 92% appearing once. The specimen comprised peripheral blood, sampled on day 0 of AZD1222 vaccination. Receptors were obtained from an adult in good health.

The gene calls are TRBV7-9 and TRBJ1-1, with a weak D call TRBD1 (6 bases). CDR3 length: 14 amino acids. CDR1 is SEHNR and CDR2 is FQNEAQ in the germline V gene (reference sequence). Trimming stripped 5 bases from V and 1 base from J, with 11 bases between. The CDR3 nucleotides read TGTGCCAGCAGCGGAGGGGGGTCGAACACTGAAGCTTTCTTT. It codes for CASSGGGSNTEAFF.

The chain links TRBV21-1 to TRBJ1-2; the table's D call, TRBD1, was not checked against the DNA. TRBV21-1 is an annotated pseudogene. The CDR3 runs to 14 residues. The CDR3 nucleotides are TGTGCCAGCCACTTGGTAGGGGGCGCTTATGGCTACACCTTC. Translation: CASHLVGGAYGYTF.

The chain carries TRBV29-1 and TRBJ2-7, with D perhaps TRBD1 (6 bases). V was shortened by 4 bases and J by 2 bases, with 6 bases between the two germline ends. Germline CDR1 reads SQVTM; CDR2 reads ANQGSEA. CDR3 length: 11 residues. The CDR3 bases are TGCAGCGTTGCAGGGGCCTACGAGCAGTACTTC. Protein sequence: CSVAGAYEQYF.

The gene calls are TRBV7-9 and TRBJ1-5; 7 nucleotides align to TRBD1. Germline CDR1 and CDR2: SEHNR and FQNEAQ (reference sequence). V was pared by 0 bases and J by 0 bases, with 8 bases of the junction left unmatched. The length of the CDR3 is 18 residues. The CDR3 reads CASSLARPGGYSNQPQHF. The CDR3, as DNA: TGTGCCAGCAGCTTAGCGCGGCCAGGGGGATATAGCAATCAGCCCCAGCATTTT.

The chain has TRBV10-3 and TRBJ1-5, with D possibly being TRBD1 (6 bases). CDR3 length: 14 residues. V was trimmed by 8 bases and J by 7 bases, leaving 18 bases between them. In germline, CDR1 is ENHRY, CDR2 SYGVKD. CDR3: CAIARFGGQQPQHF. DNA of the CDR3: TGTGCCATCGCTAGGTTTGGGGGGCAACAGCCCCAGCATTTT.

This chain joins TRBV5-1 and TRBJ2-7, with 10 bases lining up with TRBD1. The trim removed 5 bases at V and 11 bases at J, leaving 10 bases unmatched. The germline V gene encodes CDR1 SGHRS and CDR2 YFSETQ. This CDR3 contains 13 residues. DNA for the CDR3: TGCGCCAGCAGTCCCGGGACAGGGGTCGCTAAGTACTTC. Its translation: CASSPGTGVAKYF.

The chain is built from TRBV18 and TRBJ2-2; TRBD1 agrees at 8 bases. The germline gives CDR1 KGHSH, CDR2 LQKENI. The CDR3 has 14 residues. J lost 4 bases, V lost 3 bases, and 1 base had no gene match. The CDR3 DNA reads as TGTGCCAGCTCACCGACAGGGGTCACCGGGGAGCTGTTTTTT. It specifies CASSPTGVTGELFF. Filled out from reference TRBV18 and TRBJ2-2, the complete variable domain reads NAGVMQNPRHLVRRRGQEARLRCSPMKGHSHVYWYRQLPEEGLKFMVYLQKENIIDESGMPKERFSAEFPKEGPSILRIQQVVRGDSAAYFCASSPTGVTGELFFGEGSRLTVL.

This clone showed up just once. V and J are TRBV3-1 (or the pseudogene TRBV3-2) and TRBJ2-5; D perhaps matches TRBD1 (6 bases). Germline V lookup: CDR1 LGHDT, CDR2 YNNKEL (reference sequence). The CDR3 consists of 14 residues. V lost 2 bases, J lost 3 bases, and 10 bases lay in between. This CDR3 reads CASSQFRDKETQYF. The CDR3 region has the DNA TGTGCCAGCAGCCAATTCCGGGACAAAGAGACCCAGTACTTC.

V gene TRBV18 combines with J gene TRBJ2-1; 7 bases are shared with TRBD1. Trimming at V came to 3 bases and at J to 15 bases, leaving 11 bases not matched to a gene. Germline V gene lookup returns CDR1 KGHSH and CDR2 LQKENI. The CDR3 spans 13 residues. The CDR3 DNA follows: TGTGCCAGCTCACCCGACAGGGTTTGGGGCTCGTTCTTC. Its translation: CASSPDRVWGSFF.

CDR3 bases: TGTGCCAGCAGTGGGCTGGGACGATGGTACTTC. The encoded protein is CASSGLGRWYF. The J gene is TRBJ2-7, the V gene TRBV28; the D gene could be TRBD1 or TRBD2 (5 bases each). The V gene's germline CDR1 is MDHEN and CDR2 SYDVKM. This CDR3 has 11 residues. Trimming left V 5 bases short and J 12 bases short, with 14 bases between.

This sequence joins TRBV19 and TRBJ1-2; tentative D call: TRBD1 (6 bases). Germline lookup yields CDR1 LNHDA and CDR2 SQIVND (reference sequence). V dropped 5 bases and J dropped 7 bases, with 11 bases sitting between them. The CDR3 is made up of 12 amino acids. The CDR3 sequence: CASSFYRVGYTF. In nucleotides, the CDR3 is TGTGCCAGTAGTTTCTACAGGGTTGGCTACACCTTC. Variable domain in full (rest from reference TRBV19 and TRBJ1-2): DGGITQSPKYLFRKEGQNVTLSCEQNLNHDAMYWYRQDPGQGLRLIYYSQIVNDFQKGDIAEGYSVSREKKESFPLTVTSAQKNPTAFYLCASSFYRVGYTFGSGTRLTVV.